This T cell receptor (beta chain) was retrieved from a study of breast tumors, draining lymph nodes, adjacent tissues. Comments on this clonotype: Its matching antigen is unknown. A much larger clone differs by one base, so this may be a read error.

The lymph nodes were axillary draining lymph nodes from breast cancer patients. TCRdb reprocessed the multiplex PCR reads with MiXCR, giving one entry per CDR3 protein. The table lists 200,000 or so distinct CDR3 sequences, approximately 31% of them singletons. CDR1 is DFQATT, CDR2 SNEGSKA, per germline (reference sequence). The CDR3 contains 13 residues. Study-level results: Compared with lymph nodes, tumors were less diverse; compared with nontumor tissue, more.

The sequencing input was axillary lymph node tissue. The chain recombines TRBV20-1 with TRBJ2-7, with D possibly being TRBD2 (5 bases). This clonotype originated in a female donor with breast cancer. Some clones in this sample may be carry-over from other donors' samples. In DNA, the CDR3 is TGCAGTGCTAGAGGTCCTAGCCTCTACGCGCAGTACTTC. Amino acid sequence: CSARGPSLYAQYF.